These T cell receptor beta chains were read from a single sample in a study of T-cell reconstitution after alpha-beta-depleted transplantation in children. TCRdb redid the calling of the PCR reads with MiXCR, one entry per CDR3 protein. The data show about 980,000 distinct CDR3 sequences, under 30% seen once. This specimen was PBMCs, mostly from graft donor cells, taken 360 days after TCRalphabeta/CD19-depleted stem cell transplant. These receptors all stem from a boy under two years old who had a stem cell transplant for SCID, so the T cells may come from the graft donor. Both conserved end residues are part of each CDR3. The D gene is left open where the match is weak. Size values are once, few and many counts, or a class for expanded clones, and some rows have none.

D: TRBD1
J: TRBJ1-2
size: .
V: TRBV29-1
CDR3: CSVEDLTGGDGYTF
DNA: TGCAGCGTTGAAGATCTAACAGGGGGCGACGGCTACACCTTC

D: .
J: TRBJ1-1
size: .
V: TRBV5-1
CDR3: CASTETGYTEAFF
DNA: TGCGCCAGCACCGAGACAGGATACACTGAAGCTTTCTTT

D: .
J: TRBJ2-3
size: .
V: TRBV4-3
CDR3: CASSQPGVLRDTQYF
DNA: TGCGCCAGCAGCCAGCCCGGGGTCTTAAGAGATACGCAGTATTTT

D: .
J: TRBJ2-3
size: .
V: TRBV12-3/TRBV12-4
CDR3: CASSPVAVPHTDTQYF
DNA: TGTGCCAGCAGTCCTGTAGCGGTTCCTCACACAGATACGCAGTATTTT

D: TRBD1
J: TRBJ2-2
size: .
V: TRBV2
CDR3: CASGLQGTNTGELFF
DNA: TGTGCCAGCGGATTACAGGGGACGAACACCGGGGAGCTGTTTTTT

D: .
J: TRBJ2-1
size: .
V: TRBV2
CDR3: CASSGSSGSINEQFF
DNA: TGTGCCAGCAGTGGCTCGAGCGGATCAATCAATGAGCAGTTCTTC

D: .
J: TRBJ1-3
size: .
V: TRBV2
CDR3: CASSESSSGNTIYF
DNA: TGTGCCAGCAGTGAGTCGAGCTCTGGAAACACCATATATTTT

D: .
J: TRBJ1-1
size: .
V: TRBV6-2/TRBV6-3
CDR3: CASKTLNTEAFF
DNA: TGTGCCAGCAAGACCCTGAACACTGAAGCTTTCTTT

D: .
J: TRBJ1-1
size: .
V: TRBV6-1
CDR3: CASFLGRNMNTEAFF
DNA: TGTGCCAGCTTTCTAGGCAGAAACATGAACACTGAAGCTTTCTTT

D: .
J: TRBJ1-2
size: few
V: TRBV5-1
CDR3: CASSPSEGLYGYTF
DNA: TGCGCCAGCAGCCCCAGCGAGGGGCTATATGGCTACACCTTC

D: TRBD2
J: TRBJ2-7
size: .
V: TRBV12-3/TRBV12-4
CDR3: CASSPLAGGNYEQYF
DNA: TGTGCCAGCAGTCCCCTAGCGGGGGGGAACTACGAGCAGTACTTC

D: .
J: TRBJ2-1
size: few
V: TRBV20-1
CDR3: CSASRSSYNEQFF
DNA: TGCAGTGCTAGCCGGAGCTCCTACAATGAGCAGTTCTTC

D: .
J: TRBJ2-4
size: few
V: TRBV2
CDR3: CASSPGQWNIQYF
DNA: TGTGCCAGCAGTCCTGGACAGTGGAACATTCAGTACTTC